Each of the 20 T cell receptor beta chains below was sequenced from the same sample in a study of shared clonotypes between healthy human individuals. Profiling relied on immunoSEQ multiplex PCR, and the TCRdb table lists in-frame clones only, not all of them. The sample comprises approximately 740,000 clones, around 74% of which are singletons, and approximately 1.8% rests with the top ten. The sequencing input was memory CD4+ T cells sorted from blood. Subset here: CD45RA-negative fraction. These receptors were obtained from a young woman in good health.

The genes are TRBV27 and TRBJ2-7; D ambiguous. Germline lookup yields CDR1 MNHEY and CDR2 SMNVEV (reference sequence). The CDR3 runs to 13 residues. The ends were cut back, 6 bases at V and 3 bases at J, with 12 bases in the middle. The DNA of the CDR3 is TGTGCCAGCAGACCAACCAATCGCTACGAGCAGTACTTC. Translation: CASRPTNRYEQYF.

V usage is TRBV6-1 and J usage is TRBJ1-3; possible D gene TRBD1, 6 bases. Trimming pared 7 bases from V and 4 bases from J, leaving 14 bases between. Germline V gives CDR1 MNHNS, CDR2 SASEGT. The CDR3 is 14 amino acids. The CDR3 bases are TGTGCCAGCATTTCTACAGGGTCAGGAAACACCATATATTTT. Translating gives CASISTGSGNTIYF.

This chain joins TRBV6-1 and TRBJ2-7; D might be TRBD2 (6 bases). This CDR3 has 13 residues. V gave up 6 bases and J gave up 0 bases, with 9 bases separating them. Germline CDR1 and CDR2: MNHNS and SASEGT. CDR3 loop: CASSRENSYEQYF. Here the CDR3 DNA reads TGTGCCAGCAGCCGGGAGAACTCCTACGAGCAGTACTTC.

The chain has TRBV4-2 and TRBJ2-1; the match to TRBD2 covers 11 bases. V shed 1 base, J shed 6 bases, and the junction held 5 bases outside the gene matches. The germline V gene has CDR1 LGHNA and CDR2 YNFKEQ. CDR3 size: 16 residues. The DNA of the CDR3 is TGTGCCAGCAGCCAAGGTCCTAGCGGGGGGACCAATGAGCAGTTCTTC. Amino acids: CASSQGPSGGTNEQFF.

This clone appeared a single time. The genes are TRBV5-1 and TRBJ2-7; TRBD1 matches at 8 bases. With 5 bases clipped from V and 8 bases from J, the junction kept 6 bases outside the gene matches. CDR3 length: 12 residues. Looked up from germline, CDR1 is SGHRS and CDR2 is YFSETQ. The CDR3 region is CASRVDRDKQYF. The DNA for the CDR3 is TGCGCCAGCAGGGTGGACAGGGACAAGCAGTACTTC.

This chain uses TRBV6-5 with TRBJ1-2; 7 bases line up with TRBD1. Germline assignment: CDR1 MNHEY and CDR2 SVGAGI. Trimming at V came to 5 bases and at J to 6 bases, leaving 3 bases not matched to a gene. The CDR3 consists of 12 residues. The DNA for the CDR3 is TGTGCCAGCAGTAGACAGGGTCATGGCTACACCTTC. This translates into CASSRQGHGYTF.

The CDR3 loop reads CASSFKINYGYTF. CDR3 DNA: TGTGCCAGCAGTTTCAAGATTAACTATGGCTACACCTTC. The rearrangement uses TRBV28 and TRBJ1-2; D ambiguous. Trimming removed 3 bases from V and 1 base from J, with 6 bases in between. Germline values: CDR1 MDHEN, CDR2 SYDVKM. The CDR3 sequence is 13 residues long.

Turning to this clone: A much more abundant neighbour one base away suggests this may be a read error. The sample holds other DNA sequences that translate to the same CDR3. CDR3 loop: CASSLQRDSYEQYF. The DNA for the CDR3 is TGTGCCAGCAGCCTGCAGCGGGACTCCTACGAGCAGTACTTC. This chain joins TRBV7-1 and TRBJ2-7; TRBD2 matches 7 bases. TRBV7-1 is an ORF for which the function is uncertain. Trimming at V came to 5 bases and at J to 0 bases, leaving 4 bases not matched to a gene. The CDR3 covers 14 residues.

The chain employs TRBV5-6 and TRBJ2-7; a weak D match, TRBD1 (6 bases). The germline V gene has CDR1 SGHDT and CDR2 YYEEEE. This CDR3 is 19 amino acids long. V was pared by 0 bases and J by 3 bases, with 25 bases between. For the CDR3, the DNA is TGTGCCAGCAGCTTGGGGCCGCCGGGGCCAGGGGATACAAGCTACGAGCAGTACTTC. The encoded protein is CASSLGPPGPGDTSYEQYF.

This clone was detected only once. The chain is built from TRBV19 and TRBJ2-7; 10 nucleotides align to TRBD1. CDR1 is LNHDA and CDR2 is SQIVND in the germline V gene (reference sequence). This CDR3 contains 14 residues. With V trimmed by 6 bases and J by 6 bases, 8 bases remained unmatched. CDR3 nucleotides: TGTGCCAGTAGCCGGACAGGGGGATCTGGCGAGCAGTACTTC. Protein sequence: CASSRTGGSGEQYF.

The rearrangement uses TRBV4-2 and TRBJ1-2, with no clear D. The CDR3 has 13 residues. Germline-derived CDR1 and CDR2 are LGHNA and YNFKEQ. V was trimmed by 0 bases and J by 7 bases, leaving 9 bases between them. CDR3: CASSQDRLFGYTF. CDR3 coding DNA: TGTGCCAGCAGCCAAGATCGGCTCTTTGGCTACACCTTC.

The rearrangement links TRBV28 to TRBJ1-2; TRBD1 is a possible D gene (5 bases). V was pared by 5 bases and J by 4 bases, with 11 bases between. Germline V gene lookup returns CDR1 MDHEN and CDR2 SYDVKM. The CDR3 has 13 amino acids. The CDR3 sequence is CASSGAGLYGYTF. The CDR3 DNA sequence: TGTGCCAGCAGTGGGGCAGGGCTCTATGGCTACACCTTC.

This clone has more than one count but fewer than ten. The chain couples TRBV19 to TRBJ1-5; perhaps TRBD1 as D (5 bases). CDR1 and CDR2 from the germline V gene are LNHDA and SQIVND (reference sequence). V lost 10 bases and J lost 0, with 19 bases in between. The CDR3 runs to 16 residues. The CDR3, as DNA: TGTGCCACCGGAGGGGCAGGGTTCTATAGCAATCAGCCCCAGCATTTT. This gives the protein CATGGAGFYSNQPQHF.

J is TRBJ2-2 and V is TRBV7-3, with a weak D call TRBD2 (6 bases). The CDR3 loop spans 16 amino acids. Germline assignment: CDR1 SGHTA and CDR2 FQGTGA. The germline V and J ends were trimmed by 4 bases and 6 bases, with 18 bases remaining between them. CDR3: CASSSQASPGAGELFF. The CDR3 nucleotides read TGTGCCAGCAGCTCGCAAGCGTCTCCGGGGGCCGGGGAGCTGTTTTTT.

J is TRBJ1-1 and V is TRBV6-1; the D gene is possibly TRBD1 (6 bases). Germline loops: CDR1 MNHNS, CDR2 SASEGT. The V end was cut by 3 bases, the J end by 0 bases, with 17 bases between. The CDR3 is made up of 17 amino acids. The CDR3 DNA reads as TGTGCCAGCAGTGAGATGTTTGGACAGACTTTGAACACTGAAGCTTTCTTT. It translates to CASSEMFGQTLNTEAFF.

The rearrangement uses TRBV6-4 and TRBJ2-4; possible D gene TRBD1, 5 bases. This CDR3 has 17 amino acids. Germline loops: CDR1 MRHNA, CDR2 SNTAGT. Trimming pared 8 bases from V and 0 bases from J, leaving 20 bases between. The CDR3 DNA reads TGTGCCAGCCGACAAATAACAGGTCCCCAAGCCAAAAACATTCAGTACTTC. Protein product: CASRQITGPQAKNIQYF.

This clone was seen just once. This CDR3 reads CASSGRLYNTVLFF. The CDR3 coding sequence is TGTGCCAGCAGCGGTCGTCTTTATAACACAGTTCTGTTTTTT. The J gene is TRBJ1-4, the V gene TRBV7-9; D ambiguous. Deletions cut 5 bases from V and 14 bases from J, with 21 bases between. Germline-derived CDR1 and CDR2 are SEHNR and FQNEAQ (reference sequence). CDR3 length: 14 residues. Complete variable domain (other parts from reference TRBV7-9 and TRBJ1-4): DTGVSQNPRHKITKRGQNVTFRCDPISEHNRLYWYRQTLGQGPEFLTYFQNEAQLEKSRLLSDRFSAERPKGSFSTLEIQRTEQGDSAMYLCASSGRLYNTVLFFGSGTQLSVL.

Points on this clone: The sample contains more than one DNA sequence encoding this CDR3. V and J are TRBV5-1 and TRBJ1-1, with D possibly matching TRBD1 (5 bases). The V end was cut by 5 bases, the J end by 1 base, with 12 bases between. CDR1 and CDR2 (germline): SGHRS, YFSETQ. The CDR3 has 14 amino acids. In DNA form, the CDR3 reads TGCGCCAGCAGTTCCGGGACGGAGAACACTGAAGCTTTCTTT. Translating gives CASSSGTENTEAFF.

This chain connects TRBV29-1 to TRBJ2-2; D remains ambiguous. The CDR3 spans 13 residues. Germline V lookup: CDR1 SQVTM, CDR2 ANQGSEA. Trimming stripped 3 bases from V and 0 bases from J, with 5 bases between. This CDR3 reads CSVDLSNTGELFF. In DNA, the CDR3 is TGCAGCGTTGACCTGTCGAACACCGGGGAGCTGTTTTTT.

V and J are TRBV6-5 and TRBJ2-2; 7 bases are a match to TRBD1. The germline V gene has CDR1 MNHEY and CDR2 SVGAGI. This CDR3 contains 14 residues. The junction had 4 bases not matched to a gene; V was cut back by 5 bases and J by 4 bases. The CDR3 DNA follows: TGTGCCAGCAGTAGACAGGGTCCCACCGGGGAGCTGTTTTTT. Its translation is CASSRQGPTGELFF.